The clone carrying this T cell receptor (beta chain) was seen repeatedly, ten times or more. V was shortened by 6 bases and J by 4 bases, with 15 bases between the two germline ends. Germline V gives CDR1 LGHDT, CDR2 YNNKEL (reference sequence). The CDR3 sequence is 14 residues long. The data were obtained in a study of patients and donors after allogeneic stem cell transplantation. A single record per CDR3 protein comes from TCRdb applying MiXCR to the RT-PCR reads. The sample has 15,000 to 20,000 distinct CDR3 sequences, under 35% seen once; the top ten hold approximately 40%. The sequenced sample consisted of blood, either unsorted or a sorted T cell fraction (not recorded which). The rearrangement uses TRBV3-1 and TRBJ1-1; D remains unclear. This sequence originates from a human donor who was either an allogeneic HSCT recipient or a stem cell or donor lymphocyte infusion donor (not recorded which). It is not recorded whose cells these are; they may come from a transplant donor. The CDR3 loop is CASRLGVGGTEAFF. The CDR3 DNA is TGTGCCAGCAGGCTAGGAGTAGGTGGCACTGAAGCTTTCTTT.